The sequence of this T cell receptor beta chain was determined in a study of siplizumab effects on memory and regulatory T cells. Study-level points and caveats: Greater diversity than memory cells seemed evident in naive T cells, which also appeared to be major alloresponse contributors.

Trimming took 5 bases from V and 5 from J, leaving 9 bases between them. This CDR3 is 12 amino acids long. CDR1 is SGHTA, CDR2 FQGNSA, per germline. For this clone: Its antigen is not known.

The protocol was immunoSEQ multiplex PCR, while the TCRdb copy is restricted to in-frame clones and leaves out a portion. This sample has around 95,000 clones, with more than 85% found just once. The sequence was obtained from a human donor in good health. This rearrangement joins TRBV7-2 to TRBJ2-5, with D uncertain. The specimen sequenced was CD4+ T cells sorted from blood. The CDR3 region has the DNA TGTGCCAGCAGCCCTCACTCGGAGACCCAGTACTTC. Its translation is CASSPHSETQYF.